This T cell receptor (beta chain) appears in the sequencing data of a study of control samples from healthy donors and cancer patients. Germline CDR1 LNHDA, CDR2 SQIVND (reference sequence). The CDR3 runs to 16 residues. The V and J ends lost 5 bases and 5 bases respectively, with 16 bases between them. Clones were sequenced by immunoSEQ multiplex PCR, and TCRdb holds only the in-frame ones, with some missing. The sample has roughly 120,000 clones; over 85% are singletons. The V and J genes are TRBV19 and TRBJ1-6; no definite D call. The origin of this receptor is a young man in good health. The sequenced sample consisted of blood. The CDR3 loop reads CASSSSTRVNNSPLHF. CDR3 bases: TGTGCCAGTAGTTCGTCTACCCGGGTTAATAATTCACCCCTCCACTTT.